One and the same sample provided the 14 T cell receptor beta chains below, sequenced in a study of T cell repertoires in cytomegalovirus infection. These receptors' targets are unknown. TCRdb re-derived calls from the reads in MiXCR, one entry per CDR3 protein. This sample yields roughly 700,000 distinct CDR3 sequences, of which around 30% are seen a single time; 15% to 20% belongs to the top ten. The source material was cultured PBMCs, sampled from culture after CMV antigen stimulation. The receptors derive from a human donor in good health (CMV status not recorded). Some clones in this sample may be carry-over from other donors' samples.

This chain joins TRBV7-8 and TRBJ1-2; 8 positions agree with TRBD1. CDR3 length: 14 amino acids. CDR1 is SGHVS, CDR2 FQNEAQ, per germline. V was pared by 5 bases and J by 8 bases, with 10 bases of the junction left unmatched. Here the CDR3 DNA reads TGTGCCAGCAGCAGCAGGGACAGGAGGGAAGGCTACACCTTC. It yields the protein CASSSRDRREGYTF.

The chain joins TRBV7-2 to TRBJ2-1; 8 nucleotides line up with TRBD1. Germline CDR1 is SGHTA and CDR2 is FQGNSA. V lost 1 base and J lost 8; bases outside the gene matches: 4. CDR3 length: 14 residues. CDR3 DNA sequence: TGTGCCAGCAGCTTAGGGACAGGGCTACATGAGCAGTTCTTC. This translates into CASSLGTGLHEQFF.

This clonotype was observed a few times. The chain recombines TRBV18 with TRBJ2-3, with TRBD2 identical over 14 bases. After removal of 3 bases from V and 0 bases from J, the junction contained 5 bases not matched to a gene. The length of the CDR3 is 18 residues. Germline V gene lookup returns CDR1 KGHSH and CDR2 LQKENI. Here the CDR3 reads CASSPRTSGRMSTDTQYF. CDR3 nucleotides: TGTGCCAGCTCACCTCGGACTAGCGGGAGGATGAGCACAGATACGCAGTATTTT.

The chain couples TRBV20-1 to TRBJ2-1, with 7 nucleotides matching TRBD2. From germline, CDR1 is DFQATT and CDR2 SNEGSKA (reference sequence). Unmatched junction bases numbered 12, after V lost 5 bases and J lost 8 bases. The CDR3 is 14 amino acids. This CDR3 is CSAPDPTSDDEQFF. The CDR3 DNA is TGCAGTGCTCCCGACCCAACTAGCGACGATGAGCAGTTCTTC.

Comments on this clonotype: This could be a read error, since a much larger clone is one nucleotide away. The rearrangement joins TRBV7-2 to TRBJ2-2; a weak D match, TRBD2 (5 bases). CDR3 length equals 15 residues. In germline, CDR1 is SGHTA, CDR2 FQGNSA. V was shortened by 4 bases and J by 4 bases, with 13 bases between the two germline ends. The DNA for the CDR3 is TGTGCCAGCAGCTCGCTTGGACTGGCCACCGGGGAGCTGTTTTTT. Translated, it gives CASSSLGLATGELFF.

In this sample, this clonotype turned up many times. The chain links TRBV7-6 to TRBJ1-4; D is undetermined. V dropped 5 bases and J dropped 0 bases, with 13 bases sitting between them. The length of the CDR3 is 16 residues. Germline V lookup: CDR1 SGHVS, CDR2 FNYEAQ. CDR3 sequence: CASSDLTRSTNEKLFF. The CDR3, as DNA: TGTGCCAGCAGCGACCTGACACGATCAACTAATGAAAAACTGTTTTTT.

The genes are TRBV12-3 or TRBV12-4 and TRBJ1-4; a weak D match, TRBD1 (6 bases). V was trimmed by 5 bases and J by 10 bases, leaving 23 bases between them. CDR3 length equals 16 residues. CDR3 sequence: CASSATWGAQSGKLFF. The CDR3 coding sequence is TGTGCCAGCAGTGCCACGTGGGGGGCCCAAAGCGGAAAACTGTTTTTT.

This sequence joins TRBV20-1 and TRBJ2-3, with TRBD2 identical over 9 bases. Germline lookup yields CDR1 DFQATT and CDR2 SNEGSKA (reference sequence). The CDR3 is 14 amino acids. The V gene end was trimmed by 5 bases and the J gene end by 4 bases; junction bases not matched to a gene: 7. This CDR3 reads CSAGAGGLADTQYF. The CDR3 bases are TGCAGTGCTGGAGCGGGAGGTCTCGCAGATACGCAGTATTTT.

The rearrangement links TRBV19 to TRBJ2-3; 9 bases align to TRBD2. There are 16 residues in the CDR3. V lost 3 bases and J lost 2; bases outside the gene matches: 6. The V gene's germline CDR1 is LNHDA and CDR2 SQIVND (reference sequence). Here the CDR3 DNA reads TGTGCCAGTAGTATTACCAGCGGGGGGACCACAGATACGCAGTATTTT. As protein: CASSITSGGTTDTQYF.

The rearrangement joins TRBV3-1 to TRBJ2-5, with a tentative D call TRBD2 (5 bases). The CDR3 is 15 residues long. The V gene lost 2 bases and the J gene lost 0 bases, with 10 bases spanning the gap. The germline CDR1 and CDR2 sequences are LGHDT and YNNKEL (reference sequence). The CDR3 protein is CASSQPDWYQETQYF. CDR3 in DNA: TGTGCCAGCAGCCAACCGGACTGGTACCAAGAGACCCAGTACTTC.

This clonotype was observed at least ten times. The chain couples TRBV7-8 to TRBJ1-4; the D gene is possibly TRBD1 (6 bases). Per the germline V gene, CDR1 is SGHVS and CDR2 is FQNEAQ. The CDR3 runs to 17 residues. Trimming left V 0 bases short and J 7 bases short, with 18 bases between. The CDR3 bases are TGTGCCAGCAGCTTAGCGCTTCGGGCAGGGGAAACTGAAAAACTGTTTTTT. Translated: CASSLALRAGETEKLFF.

There are a few counts of this clonotype. The chain joins TRBV5-1 to TRBJ2-1; TRBD2 aligns across 9 bases. Germline trimming cut 4 bases from V and 9 bases from J; bases unmatched to any gene: 17. CDR3 length: 17 amino acids. CDR1 and CDR2 from the germline V gene are SGHRS and YFSETQ. The CDR3 region has the DNA TGCGCCAGCAGCCCCCTTGGGGTTGGCGGGGGGGCACGTGAGCAGTTCTTC. It specifies CASSPLGVGGGAREQFF.

The chain joins TRBV2 to TRBJ2-5; 11 bases align to TRBD2. V lost 6 bases to trimming and J lost 5 bases; unmatched junction nucleotides: 8. This CDR3 contains 15 residues. The V gene's germline CDR1 is SNHLY and CDR2 FYNNEI. In nucleotides, the CDR3 is TGTGCCAGCAGGGAACTAGCGGGAGTCGTGGAGACCCAGTACTTC. It yields the protein CASRELAGVVETQYF.

At least ten counts were recorded for this clonotype. The chain joins TRBV7-9 to TRBJ2-3; TRBD2 aligns across 7 bases. The CDR3 has 14 residues. The germline gives CDR1 SEHNR, CDR2 FQNEAQ (reference sequence). Trimming removed 9 bases from V and 1 base from J; junction bases left unmatched: 7. The CDR3 protein is CASSEAGRTDTQYF. The CDR3 nucleotides are TGTGCCAGTTCGGAAGCGGGGCGCACAGATACGCAGTATTTT.